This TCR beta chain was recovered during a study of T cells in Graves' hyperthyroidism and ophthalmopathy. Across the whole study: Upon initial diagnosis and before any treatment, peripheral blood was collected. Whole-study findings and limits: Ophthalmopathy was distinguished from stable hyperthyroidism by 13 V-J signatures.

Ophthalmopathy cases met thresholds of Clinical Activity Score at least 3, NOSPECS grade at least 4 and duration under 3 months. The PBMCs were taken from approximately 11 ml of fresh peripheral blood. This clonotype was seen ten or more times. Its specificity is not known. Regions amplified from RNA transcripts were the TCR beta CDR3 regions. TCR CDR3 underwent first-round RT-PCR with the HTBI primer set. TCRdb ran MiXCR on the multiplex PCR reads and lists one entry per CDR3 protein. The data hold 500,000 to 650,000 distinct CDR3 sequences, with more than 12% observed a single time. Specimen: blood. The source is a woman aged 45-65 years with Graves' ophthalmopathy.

CDR3 bases: TGTGCCAGCAATACAGACAGGACGAACACCGGGGAGCTGTTTTTT. The encoded protein is CASNTDRTNTGELFF. This chain uses TRBV2 with TRBJ2-2; a weak D match, TRBD1 (6 bases). The ends were cut back, 7 bases at V and 0 bases at J, with 12 bases in the middle. CDR3 length: 15 residues. Germline CDR1 SNHLY, CDR2 FYNNEI.